The present entry profiles one T cell receptor beta chain with its context. Its antigen is currently unknown. This entry comes from a study of cytotoxic CD8 clonotypes in ibrutinib-treated CLL. General study points: Sampling time points were not equivalent between sustained-remission and progressing patients. Elevated clonality accompanied ibrutinib response, with a return toward baseline values at progression.

Assay used: immunoSEQ multiplex PCR; TCRdb lists only in-frame clones, some missing. The sample shows some 23,000 clones, 65% to 80% of them seen only once. This CDR3 region has 13 residues. The germline V gene encodes CDR1 SGHRS and CDR2 YFSETQ. The V gene lost 6 bases and the J gene lost 3 bases, with 10 bases spanning the gap. The material was PBMCs, obtained after 12 months of ibrutinib treatment. The chain has TRBV5-1 and TRBJ2-4; D possibly corresponds to TRBD2 (6 bases). The sequence derives from a human donor with chronic lymphocytic leukemia. CDR3 sequence: CASTDGGKNIQYF. CDR3 DNA sequence: TGCGCCAGCACGGACGGGGGCAAAAACATTCAGTACTTC.